Presented here are 9 T cell receptor beta chains from one specimen sequenced in a study of T cell changes during pregnancy in multiple sclerosis. Only in-frame clones appear in the TCRdb table, and some are missing; sequencing was by immunoSEQ multiplex PCR. The table includes 50,000 or so clones, approximately 91% detected once. The source was CD4+ T cells from peripheral blood mononuclear cells, collected in the second trimester of pregnancy. These receptors were obtained from a female donor with multiple sclerosis, enrolled in a pregnancy study.

This chain joins TRBV29-1 and TRBJ1-5; D is ambiguous. The CDR3 totals 15 residues. Trimming shortened V by 5 bases and J by 8 bases, and 22 bases separated the two germline ends. CDR1 is SQVTM and CDR2 is ANQGSEA in the germline V gene. The CDR3 loop reads CSVLDRAGSLEPQHF. DNA of the CDR3: TGCAGCGTTCTCGACCGGGCGGGGTCGTTAGAGCCCCAGCATTTT.

The chain couples TRBV5-8 to TRBJ2-3; possible D gene TRBD2, 5 bases. CDR3 length: 14 residues. Between the trimmed V and J ends, which lost 1 base and 2 bases, there was a span of 8 bases. The germline V gene has CDR1 SGHTS and CDR2 YDEGEE. CDR3 DNA: TGTGCCAGCAGCTTGAGAGGGTTCACAGATACGCAGTATTTT. Its protein is CASSLRGFTDTQYF.

This clone has only a few counts. The chain joins TRBV30 to TRBJ1-3; D is unclear. Deletions cut 5 bases from V and 1 base from J, with 6 bases between. CDR1 and CDR2 (germline): GTSNPN, SVGIG (reference sequence). The CDR3 totals 12 residues. CDR3 nucleotides: TGTGCCTGGGGGCAGTCTGGAAACACCATATATTTT. It codes for CAWGQSGNTIYF.

The chain recombines TRBV7-3 with TRBJ2-3; 9 bases map to TRBD1. The V gene end was trimmed by 2 bases and the J gene end by 5 bases; junction bases not matched to a gene: 11. Germline-derived CDR1 and CDR2 are SGHTA and FQGTGA. This CDR3 region has 17 residues. Here the CDR3 reads CASSLLGRTGDGDTQYF. CDR3 sequence (DNA): TGTGCCAGCAGCTTACTCGGGAGGACAGGGGATGGAGATACGCAGTATTTT.

The chain recombines TRBV5-1 with TRBJ1-1; 9 bases match TRBD1. CDR3 length: 14 residues. Germline V gene data show CDR1 as SGHRS and CDR2 as YFSETQ. J lost 1 base, V lost 3 bases, and 1 base had no gene match. In nucleotides, the CDR3 is TGCGCCAGCAGCTGGGGACAGGGGAACACTGAAGCTTTCTTT. Translating it yields CASSWGQGNTEAFF.

This clone was counted a single time. The chain is built from TRBV18 and TRBJ1-1; D remains unclear. The CDR3 is 14 amino acids. Deletions cut 4 bases from V and 4 bases from J, with 13 bases between. Germline lookup yields CDR1 KGHSH and CDR2 LQKENI. CDR3 protein: CASSLSQAGTEAFF. The DNA of the CDR3 is TGTGCCAGCTCACTGAGCCAGGCGGGCACTGAAGCTTTCTTT.

The rearrangement uses TRBV5-1 and TRBJ1-4; D gene unclear. Per the germline V gene, CDR1 is SGHRS and CDR2 is YFSETQ. The V end lost 0 bases, the J end lost 8 bases, and 14 bases lay between the germline ends. This CDR3 region has 15 residues. As DNA, the CDR3 is TGCGCCAGCAGCTTGGCCGGTGGAGTAAAGGAAAAACTGTTTTTT. It specifies CASSLAGGVKEKLFF.

This rearrangement joins TRBV7-9 to TRBJ2-3; 8 bases map to TRBD2. The CDR3 totals 14 residues. The germline gives CDR1 SEHNR, CDR2 FQNEAQ (reference sequence). With V trimmed by 5 bases and J by 4 bases, 5 bases remained unmatched. The CDR3 DNA follows: TGTGCCAGCAGCCCACTAGCGGCGGCAGATACGCAGTATTTT. Translating it yields CASSPLAAADTQYF.

The chain is built from TRBV30 and TRBJ1-1, with D hard to call. Trimming shortened V by 0 bases and J by 2 bases, and 4 bases separated the two germline ends. Germline V CDR1 and CDR2: GTSNPN, SVGIG (reference sequence). This CDR3 comprises 12 residues. CDR3 coding DNA: TGTGCCTGGAGTGTTGGCAACACTGAAGCTTTCTTT. Translation: CAWSVGNTEAFF.